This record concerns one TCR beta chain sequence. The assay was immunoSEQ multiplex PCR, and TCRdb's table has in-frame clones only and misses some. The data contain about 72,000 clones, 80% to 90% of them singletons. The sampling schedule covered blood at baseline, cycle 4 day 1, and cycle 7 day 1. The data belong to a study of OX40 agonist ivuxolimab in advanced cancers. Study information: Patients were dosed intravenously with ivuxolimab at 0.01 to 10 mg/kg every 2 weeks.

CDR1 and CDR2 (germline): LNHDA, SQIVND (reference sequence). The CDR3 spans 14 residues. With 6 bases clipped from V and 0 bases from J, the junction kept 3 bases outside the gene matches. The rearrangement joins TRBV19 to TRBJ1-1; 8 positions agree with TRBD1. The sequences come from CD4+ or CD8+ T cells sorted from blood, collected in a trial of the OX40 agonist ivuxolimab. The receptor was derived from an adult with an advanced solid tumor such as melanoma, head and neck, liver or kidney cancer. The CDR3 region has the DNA TGTGCCAGTAGCGCGGACAGGGTGAACACTGAAGCTTTCTTT. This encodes CASSADRVNTEAFF. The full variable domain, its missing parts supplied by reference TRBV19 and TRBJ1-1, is DGGITQSPKYLFRKEGQNVTLSCEQNLNHDAMYWYRQDPGQGLRLIYYSQIVNDFQKGDIAEGYSVSREKKESFPLTVTSAQKNPTAFYLCASSADRVNTEAFFGQGTRLTVV.